This T cell receptor beta chain derives from a study of T cell responses to AZD1222 COVID-19 vaccine. Repertoires were generated with immunoSEQ multiplex PCR, while TCRdb's copy carries only in-frame clones and drops some. This repertoire shows 180,000 or so clones, 85% to 90% found once; its top ten account for 1.5% to 2%. From germline, CDR1 is SGHTA and CDR2 FQGNSA. V lost 1 base and J 5 bases, leaving 17 bases between the germline ends. The CDR3 is 16 residues long. The chain couples TRBV7-2 to TRBJ1-1, with D uncertain. The specimen comprised peripheral blood, sampled on day 0 of AZD1222 vaccination. The sequence derives from an adult in good health. CDR3 amino acids: CASSLDNSRAGTEAFF. CDR3 sequence (DNA): TGTGCCAGCAGCTTAGATAACTCTCGGGCGGGAACTGAAGCTTTCTTT.